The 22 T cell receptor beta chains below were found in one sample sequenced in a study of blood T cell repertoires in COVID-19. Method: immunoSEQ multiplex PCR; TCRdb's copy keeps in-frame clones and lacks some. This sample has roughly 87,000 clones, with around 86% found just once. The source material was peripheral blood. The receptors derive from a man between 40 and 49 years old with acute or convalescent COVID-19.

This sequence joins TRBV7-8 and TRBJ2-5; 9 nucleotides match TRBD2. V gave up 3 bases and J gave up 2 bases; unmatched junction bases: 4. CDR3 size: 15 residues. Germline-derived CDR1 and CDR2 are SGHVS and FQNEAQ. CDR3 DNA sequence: TGTGCCAGCAGCTTGACTAGCGGTTATCAAGAGACCCAGTACTTC. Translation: CASSLTSGYQETQYF.

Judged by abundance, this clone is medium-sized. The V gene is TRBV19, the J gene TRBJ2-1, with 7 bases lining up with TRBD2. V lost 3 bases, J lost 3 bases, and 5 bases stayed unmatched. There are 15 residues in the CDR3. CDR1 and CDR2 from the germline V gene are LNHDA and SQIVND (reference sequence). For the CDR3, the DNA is TGTGCCAGTAGTATGGTCGCGGGAGACTACAATGAGCAGTTCTTC. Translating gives CASSMVAGDYNEQFF.

The CDR3 DNA is TGTGCCAGCAGCCGGGACACCTTTGGGGGCAACACCGGGGAGCTGTTTTTT. Amino acid sequence: CASSRDTFGGNTGELFF. The J gene is TRBJ2-2, the V gene TRBV7-9, with TRBD1 as a possible D gene (6 bases). This CDR3 is 17 amino acids long. Germline CDR1 and CDR2: SEHNR and FQNEAQ (reference sequence). V lost 5 bases to trimming and J lost 2 bases, with 18 bases between them.

The CDR3 loop is CATSDASGGAGNEQFF. CDR3 bases: TGTGCCACCAGTGATGCTAGCGGGGGGGCAGGGAATGAGCAGTTCTTC. The rearrangement links TRBV24-1 to TRBJ2-1, with 12 bases aligning to TRBD2. The CDR3 covers 16 residues. CDR1 is KGHDR and CDR2 is SFDVKD in the germline V gene. V shed 3 bases and J 7 bases; nucleotides not matched to a gene: 6.

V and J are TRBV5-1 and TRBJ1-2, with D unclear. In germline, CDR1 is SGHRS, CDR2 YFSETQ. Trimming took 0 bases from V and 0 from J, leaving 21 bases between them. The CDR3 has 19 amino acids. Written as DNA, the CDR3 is TGCGCCAGCAGCTTGGGTGGGAGTCGGCAGACGACTTCTAACTATGGCTACACCTTC. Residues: CASSLGGSRQTTSNYGYTF.

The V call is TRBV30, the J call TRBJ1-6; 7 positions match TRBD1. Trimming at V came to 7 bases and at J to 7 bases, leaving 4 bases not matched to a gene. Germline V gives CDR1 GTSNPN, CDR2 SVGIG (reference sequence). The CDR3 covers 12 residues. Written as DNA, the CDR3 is TGTGCCTTCCGGGACAGAAATTCACCCCTCCACTTT. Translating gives CAFRDRNSPLHF.

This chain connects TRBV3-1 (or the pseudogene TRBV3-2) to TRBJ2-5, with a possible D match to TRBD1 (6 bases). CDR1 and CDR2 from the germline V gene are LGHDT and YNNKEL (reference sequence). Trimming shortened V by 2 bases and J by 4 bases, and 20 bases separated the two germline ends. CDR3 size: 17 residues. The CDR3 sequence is CASSQSVKGVRGETQYF. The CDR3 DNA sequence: TGTGCCAGCAGCCAATCCGTGAAGGGGGTACGAGGAGAGACCCAGTACTTC.

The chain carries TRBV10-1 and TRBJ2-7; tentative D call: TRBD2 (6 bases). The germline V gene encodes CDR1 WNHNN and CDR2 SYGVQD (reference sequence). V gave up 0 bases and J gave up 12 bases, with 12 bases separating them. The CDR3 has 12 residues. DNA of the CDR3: TGCGCCAGCAGTGAGTCTGGCGGGAATGCGTACTTC. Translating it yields CASSESGGNAYF.

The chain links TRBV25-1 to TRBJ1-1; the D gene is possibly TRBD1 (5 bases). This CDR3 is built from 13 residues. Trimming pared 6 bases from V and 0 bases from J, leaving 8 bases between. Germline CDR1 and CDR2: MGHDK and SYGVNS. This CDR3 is CASSSRVNTEAFF. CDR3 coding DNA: TGTGCCAGCAGCTCCAGGGTGAACACTGAAGCTTTCTTT.

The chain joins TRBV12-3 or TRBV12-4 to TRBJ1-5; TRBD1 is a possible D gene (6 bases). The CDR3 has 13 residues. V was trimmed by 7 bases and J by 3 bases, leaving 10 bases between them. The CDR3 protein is CASTQGSNQPQHF. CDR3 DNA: TGTGCCAGCACCCAGGGGTCCAATCAGCCCCAGCATTTT.

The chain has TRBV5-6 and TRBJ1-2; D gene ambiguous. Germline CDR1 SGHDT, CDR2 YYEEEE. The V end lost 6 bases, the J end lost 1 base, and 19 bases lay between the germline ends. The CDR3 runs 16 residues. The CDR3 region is CASMREHSPINYGYTF. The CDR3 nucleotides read TGTGCCAGCATGAGGGAACACAGTCCTATTAACTATGGCTACACCTTC. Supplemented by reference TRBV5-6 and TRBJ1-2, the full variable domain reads DAGVTQSPTHLIKTRGQQVTLRCSPKSGHDTVSWYQQALGQGPQFIFQYYEEEERQRGNFPDRFSGHQFPNYSSELNVNALLLGDSALYLCASMREHSPINYGYTFGSGTRLTVV.

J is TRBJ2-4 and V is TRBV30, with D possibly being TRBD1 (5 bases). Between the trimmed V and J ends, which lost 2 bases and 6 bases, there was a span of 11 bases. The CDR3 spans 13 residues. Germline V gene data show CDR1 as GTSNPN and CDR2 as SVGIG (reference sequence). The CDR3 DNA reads TGTGCCTGGAGTTTACAGGCGCTAAACATTCAGTACTTC. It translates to CAWSLQALNIQYF. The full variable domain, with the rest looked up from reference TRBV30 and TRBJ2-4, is SQTIHQWPATLVQPVGSPLSLECTVEGTSNPNLYWYRQAAGRGLQLLFYSVGIGQISSEVPQNLSASRPQDRQFILSSKKLLLSDSGFYLCAWSLQALNIQYFGAGTRLSVL.

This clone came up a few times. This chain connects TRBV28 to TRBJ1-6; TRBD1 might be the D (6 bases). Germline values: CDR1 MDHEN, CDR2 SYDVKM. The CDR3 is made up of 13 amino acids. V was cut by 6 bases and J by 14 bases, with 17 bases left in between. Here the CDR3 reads CASRPTGIEALHF. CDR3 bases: TGTGCCAGCAGACCTACAGGGATTGAGGCCCTCCACTTT.

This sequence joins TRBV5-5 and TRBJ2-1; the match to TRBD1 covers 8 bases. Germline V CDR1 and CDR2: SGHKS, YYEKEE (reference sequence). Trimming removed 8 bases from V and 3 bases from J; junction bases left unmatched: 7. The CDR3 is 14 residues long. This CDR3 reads CASTVTGVYNEQFF. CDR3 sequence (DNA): TGTGCCAGTACAGTGACAGGGGTCTACAATGAGCAGTTCTTC.

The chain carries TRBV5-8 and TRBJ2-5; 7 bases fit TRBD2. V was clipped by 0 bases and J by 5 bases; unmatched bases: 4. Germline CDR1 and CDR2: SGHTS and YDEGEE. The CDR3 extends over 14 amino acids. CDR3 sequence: CASSLEVGGETQYF. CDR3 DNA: TGTGCCAGCAGCTTGGAAGTCGGGGGGGAGACCCAGTACTTC.

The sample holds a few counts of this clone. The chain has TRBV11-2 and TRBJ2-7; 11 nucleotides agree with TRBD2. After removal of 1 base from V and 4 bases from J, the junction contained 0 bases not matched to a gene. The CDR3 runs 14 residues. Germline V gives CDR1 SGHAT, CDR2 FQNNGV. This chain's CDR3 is CASSLASGRYEQYF. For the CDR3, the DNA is TGTGCCAGCAGCTTAGCTAGCGGGAGGTACGAGCAGTACTTC.

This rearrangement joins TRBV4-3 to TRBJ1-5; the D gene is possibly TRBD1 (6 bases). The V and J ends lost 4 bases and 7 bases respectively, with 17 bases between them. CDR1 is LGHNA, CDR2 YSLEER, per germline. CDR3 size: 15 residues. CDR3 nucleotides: TGCGCCAGCAGCCCGCGTCGGGGGGCACAGCAGCCCCAGCATTTT. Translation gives CASSPRRGAQQPQHF.

The DNA for the CDR3 is TGTGCCAGCAGCTTAGCGGAGATGAGGAGCTACGAGCAGTACTTC. This encodes CASSLAEMRSYEQYF. V is TRBV7-8 and J is TRBJ2-7, with D unclear. Germline V CDR1 and CDR2: SGHVS, FQNEAQ. The ends were cut back, 0 bases at V and 3 bases at J, with 12 bases in the middle. This CDR3 has 15 residues.

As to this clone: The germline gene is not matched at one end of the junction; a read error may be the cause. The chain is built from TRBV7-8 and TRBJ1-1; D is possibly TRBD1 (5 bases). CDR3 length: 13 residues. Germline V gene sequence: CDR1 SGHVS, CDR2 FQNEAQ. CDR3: CASSLAGRDWGVF. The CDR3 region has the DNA TGTGCCAGCAGCTTAGCGGGCAGGGACTGGGGAGTCTTT.

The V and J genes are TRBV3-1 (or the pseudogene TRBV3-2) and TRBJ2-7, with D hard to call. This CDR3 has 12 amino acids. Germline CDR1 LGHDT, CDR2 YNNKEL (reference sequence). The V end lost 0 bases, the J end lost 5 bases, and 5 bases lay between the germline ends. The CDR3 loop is CASSQDRDEQYF. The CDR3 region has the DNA TGTGCCAGCAGCCAAGATCGAGACGAGCAGTACTTC.

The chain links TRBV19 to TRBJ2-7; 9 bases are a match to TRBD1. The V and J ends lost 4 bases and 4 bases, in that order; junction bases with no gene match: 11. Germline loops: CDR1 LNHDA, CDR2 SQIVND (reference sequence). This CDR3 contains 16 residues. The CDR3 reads CASSTFSGQGAYEQYF. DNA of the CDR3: TGTGCCAGTAGTACCTTTTCGGGACAGGGAGCATACGAGCAGTACTTC.

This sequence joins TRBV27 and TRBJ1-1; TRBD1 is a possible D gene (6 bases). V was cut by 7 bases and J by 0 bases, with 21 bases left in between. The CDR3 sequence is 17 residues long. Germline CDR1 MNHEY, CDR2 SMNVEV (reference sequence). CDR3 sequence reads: CASNHLGHKRMNTEAFF. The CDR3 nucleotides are TGTGCCAGCAATCATCTGGGACACAAGAGGATGAACACTGAAGCTTTCTTT.